This TCR beta chain was documented in a study of PD-1 blockade in mismatch repair-deficient tumors. The wider study: Patients had more than ten mismatch repair-deficient cancer types, all previously treated and progressing.

Whole-study results and caveats: Tumor-resident clones, often undetectable pretreatment in blood, expanded then contracted after pembrolizumab.

As concerns this clone: Its target is not known.

The CDR3 loop spans 15 amino acids. V was pared by 5 bases and J by 4 bases, with 8 bases of the junction left unmatched. Germline CDR1 and CDR2: MDHEN and SYDVKM. PCR or immunohistochemistry showed mismatch repair deficiency in every enrolled patient. TCRs were sequenced from three patients responding to pembrolizumab. Using immunoSEQ multiplex PCR, the repertoire was profiled, and TCRdb retains in-frame clones only, with some absent. Altogether some 110,000 clones are present, about 80% being singletons, with the ten largest covering 4.7%. The TCR originated in an adult with mismatch repair-deficient cancer. This material consisted of peripheral blood, taken 60 weeks after starting pembrolizumab. The chain recombines TRBV28 with TRBJ1-1, with TRBD1 matching 9 bases. DNA of the CDR3: TGTGCCAGCAGTACCCGGGACAGGGCATTCACTGAAGCTTTCTTT. The encoded protein is CASSTRDRAFTEAFF.